Reported below is one TCR beta chain. Its antigen remains unknown. These data belong to a study of identical twins. Study findings and constraints: Modelling approaches yielded underestimates of out-of-frame TCR alpha sharing between monozygotic twins. Conclusions rested on cross-sectional statistics rather than following the same donors.

In TCRdb, the 5' RACE reads were re-called with MiXCR into one record per CDR3 protein. The sample records a few hundred thousand distinct CDR3 sequences, about 12% being singletons. Between the trimmed V and J ends, which lost 6 bases and 1 base, there was a span of 18 bases. The CDR3 length is 16 residues. Per germline, CDR1 SNHLY and CDR2 FYNNEI. Healthy Caucasians supplied all donations. The same sample was also used in a study of yellow fever vaccine responses in identical twins. In that study: Twins' vaccine T cell response reportedly seemed partly convergent, partly personalized.

The TCR originated in a woman between 18 and 29 years old in good health. The V and J genes are TRBV2 and TRBJ1-1; D not certain. Sequenced: memory (CD45RO+) T cells sorted from blood. CDR3 coding DNA: TGTGCCAGCAGGGGTGGACGGAACCTTGGGAACACTGAAGCTTTCTTT. Its protein product is CASRGGRNLGNTEAFF.